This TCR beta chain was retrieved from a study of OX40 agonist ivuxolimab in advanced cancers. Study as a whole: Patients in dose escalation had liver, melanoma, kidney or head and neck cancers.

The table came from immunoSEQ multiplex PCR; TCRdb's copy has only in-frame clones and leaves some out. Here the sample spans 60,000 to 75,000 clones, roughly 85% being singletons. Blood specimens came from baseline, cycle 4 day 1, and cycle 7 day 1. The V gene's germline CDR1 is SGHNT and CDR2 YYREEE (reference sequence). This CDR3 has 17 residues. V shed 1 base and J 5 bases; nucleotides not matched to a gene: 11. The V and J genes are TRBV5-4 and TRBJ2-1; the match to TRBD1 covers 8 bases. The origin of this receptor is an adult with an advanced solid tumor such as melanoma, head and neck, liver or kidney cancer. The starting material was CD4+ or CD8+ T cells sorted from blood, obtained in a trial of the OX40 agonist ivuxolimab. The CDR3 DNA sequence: TGTGCCAGCAGCTTGCCATCCGGGACAGGTTATCACAATGAGCAGTTCTTC. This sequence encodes CASSLPSGTGYHNEQFF.